This is a list of T cell receptor beta chains from one sample in a study of T cells in Graves' hyperthyroidism and ophthalmopathy. TCRdb analysed the multiplex PCR reads with MiXCR anew, one entry per CDR3 protein. The table records around 200,000 distinct CDR3 sequences, about a sixth of them present only once. Sequenced input: blood. The receptors were gathered from a woman in her forties or fifties with Graves' hyperthyroidism. Each CDR3 is given with its conserved first and last residue. The D gene is left open where the match is weak. For some rows the clone size is stated as once, few or many, or as a class when expanded; others skip it.

D: .
size: many
J: TRBJ1-6
V: TRBV5-5
DNA: TGTGCCAGCAGCTTGAGGCCAGGGAGTGATTCACCCCTCCACTTT
CDR3: CASSLRPGSDSPLHF

D: .
size: many
J: TRBJ1-1
V: TRBV10-3
DNA: TGTGCCATCAGTGAGTCTCTAGGGGGAGGGAACACTGAAGCTTTCTTT
CDR3: CAISESLGGGNTEAFF

D: .
size: few
J: TRBJ1-4
V: TRBV4-1
DNA: TGCGCCAGCAGTCCCGGGACATCGAATGAAAAACTGTTTTTT
CDR3: CASSPGTSNEKLFF

D: .
size: .
J: TRBJ1-6
V: TRBV6-1
DNA: TGTGCCAACACCGAGGGGGGGAACCTCCACTTT
CDR3: CANTEGGNLHF

D: TRBD1
size: many
J: TRBJ2-2
V: TRBV20-1
DNA: TGCAGTGCTAGAGATCGGCAGGGGGCGAACACCGGGGAGCTGTTTTTT
CDR3: CSARDRQGANTGELFF

D: .
size: many
J: TRBJ1-2
V: TRBV15
DNA: TGTGCCACCAGCAGAGATCGCACAGGGAACTATGGCTACACCTTC
CDR3: CATSRDRTGNYGYTF

D: TRBD1
size: many
J: TRBJ2-3
V: TRBV5-1
DNA: TGCGCCAGCAGCTTGAGACAGGGGATAGATACGCAGTATTTT
CDR3: CASSLRQGIDTQYF

D: .
size: .
J: TRBJ2-7
V: TRBV11-2
DNA: TGTGCCAGCAGCCGCCTAGGTCTCGAGCAGTACTTC
CDR3: CASSRLGLEQYF

D: .
size: many
J: TRBJ2-3
V: TRBV6-2/TRBV6-3
DNA: TGTGCCAGCAGACACAGTGGGTCCGGCACAGATACGCAGTATTTT
CDR3: CASRHSGSGTDTQYF

D: TRBD1
size: many
J: TRBJ1-5
V: TRBV20-1
DNA: TGCAGTGCTAGGGCATACCTTTCGGGACAGGGCCGTAGGAATCAGCCCCAGCATTTT
CDR3: CSARAYLSGQGRRNQPQHF

D: TRBD2
size: few
J: TRBJ2-2
V: TRBV4-2
DNA: TGTGCCAGCAGCCAAGTGGGACTAGCGGGGGGATCTTCGAACACCGGGGAGCTGTTTTTT
CDR3: CASSQVGLAGGSSNTGELFF

D: TRBD1
size: many
J: TRBJ1-1
V: TRBV11-2
DNA: TGTGCCAGCAGCACTCAGGGGGGGGGCATGAACACTGAAGCTTTCTTT
CDR3: CASSTQGGGMNTEAFF

D: .
size: few
J: TRBJ1-3
V: TRBV6-2/TRBV6-3
DNA: TGTGCCAGCAGGCCCCTCGCCCTTTTCTCTGGAAACACCATATATTTT
CDR3: CASRPLALFSGNTIYF

D: TRBD2
size: many
J: TRBJ2-3
V: TRBV7-6
DNA: TGTGCCAGCAGCTTAGTATCAGCGGGGGGAACAGATACGCAGTATTTT
CDR3: CASSLVSAGGTDTQYF

D: .
size: many
J: TRBJ2-3
V: TRBV9
DNA: TGTGCCAGCAGCCCGGCCTTTGATACGCAGTATTTT
CDR3: CASSPAFDTQYF

D: TRBD1
size: .
J: TRBJ1-5
V: TRBV6-5
DNA: TGTGCCAGCAGTTACGCGGACAGGACTCAGCCCCAGCATTTT
CDR3: CASSYADRTQPQHF

D: .
size: few
J: TRBJ1-4
V: TRBV7-9
DNA: TGTGCCAGCAGCTTAAAATCTAGGGATTGGGAAAAACTGTTTTTT
CDR3: CASSLKSRDWEKLFF

D: TRBD2
size: many
J: TRBJ2-1
V: TRBV19
DNA: TGTGCCAGTACCCTGACTAGCGGGGGGTACAATGAGCAGTTCTTC
CDR3: CASTLTSGGYNEQFF

D: .
size: many
J: TRBJ1-1
V: TRBV6-6
DNA: TGTGCCAGCAGTTACTCATTGTATCAGGGGTCTAAAACTGAAGCTTTCTTT
CDR3: CASSYSLYQGSKTEAFF

D: .
size: many
J: TRBJ1-1
V: TRBV5-1
DNA: TGCGCCAGCAGCTTGACAGGCGAAGCTTTCTTT
CDR3: CASSLTGEAFF

D: .
size: many
J: TRBJ1-5
V: TRBV20-1
DNA: TGCAGTGCGGAGATTCTTAGCAATCAGCCCCAGCATTTT
CDR3: CSAEILSNQPQHF

D: .
size: many
J: TRBJ2-7
V: TRBV6-6
DNA: TGTGCCAGCAGTTACTCGCGGGCTTACGAGCAGTACTTC
CDR3: CASSYSRAYEQYF

D: .
size: .
J: TRBJ1-4
V: TRBV9
DNA: TGTGCCAGCAGCGATGTGGCCAAGGGGAGCGGTGAAAAACTGTTTTTT
CDR3: CASSDVAKGSGEKLFF

D: .
size: few
J: TRBJ2-1
V: TRBV27
DNA: TGTGCCAGCAGCCCCAAATTCAATGAGCAGTTCTTC
CDR3: CASSPKFNEQFF

D: .
size: many
J: TRBJ1-2
V: TRBV3-1
DNA: TGTGCCAGCAGCCACAGGGAGCACTATGGCTACACCTTC
CDR3: CASSHREHYGYTF

D: TRBD1
size: many
J: TRBJ2-3
V: TRBV7-8
DNA: TGTGCCAGCAGCTACGGACAGGAGGCAGATACGCAGTATTTT
CDR3: CASSYGQEADTQYF